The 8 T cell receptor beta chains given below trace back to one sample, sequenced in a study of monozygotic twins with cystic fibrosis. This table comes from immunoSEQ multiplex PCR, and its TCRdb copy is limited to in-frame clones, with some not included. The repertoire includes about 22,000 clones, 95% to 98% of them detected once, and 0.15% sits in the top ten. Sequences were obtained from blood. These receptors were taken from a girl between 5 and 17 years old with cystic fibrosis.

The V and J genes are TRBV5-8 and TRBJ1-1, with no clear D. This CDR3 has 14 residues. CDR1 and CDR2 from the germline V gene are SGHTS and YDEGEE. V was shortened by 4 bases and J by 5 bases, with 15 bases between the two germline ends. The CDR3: CASSTVGSLTEAFF. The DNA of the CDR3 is TGTGCCAGCAGCACCGTGGGCAGCTTGACTGAAGCTTTCTTT.

The CDR3 protein is CSAYRNNEQFF. CDR3 coding DNA: TGCAGTGCTTACAGGAACAATGAGCAGTTCTTC. This chain connects TRBV20-1 to TRBJ2-1; the D gene is possibly TRBD1 (5 bases). The CDR3 spans 11 residues. The V end lost 5 bases, the J end lost 5 bases, and 7 bases lay between the germline ends. Germline V gives CDR1 DFQATT, CDR2 SNEGSKA (reference sequence).

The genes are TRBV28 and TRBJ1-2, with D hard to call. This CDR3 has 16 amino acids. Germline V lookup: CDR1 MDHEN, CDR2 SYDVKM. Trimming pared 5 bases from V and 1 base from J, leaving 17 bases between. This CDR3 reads CASSPTTLGSNYGYTF. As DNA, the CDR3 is TGTGCCAGCAGTCCTACTACTTTAGGTAGTAACTATGGCTACACCTTC.

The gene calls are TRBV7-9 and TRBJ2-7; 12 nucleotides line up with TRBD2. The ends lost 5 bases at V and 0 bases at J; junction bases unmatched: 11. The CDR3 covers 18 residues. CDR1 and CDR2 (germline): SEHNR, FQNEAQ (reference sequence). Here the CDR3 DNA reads TGTGCCAGCAGCCCAGTGGGACTAGCGGGTCCTGGCTCCTACGAGCAGTACGTC. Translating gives CASSPVGLAGPGSYEQYV.

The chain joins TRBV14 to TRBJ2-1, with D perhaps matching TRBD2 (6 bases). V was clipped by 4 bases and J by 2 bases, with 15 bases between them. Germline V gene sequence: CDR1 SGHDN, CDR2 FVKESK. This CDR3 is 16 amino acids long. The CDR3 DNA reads TGTGCCAGCAGCCTGACCAGGGAGGCCGCCTACAATGAGCAGTTCTTC. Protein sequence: CASSLTREAAYNEQFF.

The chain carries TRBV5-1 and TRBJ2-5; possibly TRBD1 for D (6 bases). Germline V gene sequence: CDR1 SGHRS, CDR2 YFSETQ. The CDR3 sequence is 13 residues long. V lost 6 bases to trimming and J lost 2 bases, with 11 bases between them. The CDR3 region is CASTWQGQETQYF. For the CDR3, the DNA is TGCGCCAGCACCTGGCAGGGGCAAGAGACCCAGTACTTC. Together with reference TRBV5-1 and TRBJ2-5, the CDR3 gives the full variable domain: KAGVTQTPRYLIKTRGQQVTLSCSPISGHRSVSWYQQTPGQGLQFLFEYFSETQRNKGNFPGRFSGRQFSNSRSEMNVSTLELGDSALYLCASTWQGQETQYFGPGTRLLVL.

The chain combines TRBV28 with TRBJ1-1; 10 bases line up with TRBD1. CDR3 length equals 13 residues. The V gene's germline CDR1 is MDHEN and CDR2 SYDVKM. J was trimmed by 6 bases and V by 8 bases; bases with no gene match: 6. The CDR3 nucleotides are TGTGCCAGCTCCGACAGGGGGCTCGCTGAAGCTTTCTTT. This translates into CASSDRGLAEAFF.

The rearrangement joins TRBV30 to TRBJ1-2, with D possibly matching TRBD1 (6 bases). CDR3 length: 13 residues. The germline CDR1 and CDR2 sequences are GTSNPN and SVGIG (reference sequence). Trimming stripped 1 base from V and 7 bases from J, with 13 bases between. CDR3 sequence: CAWSEGGSGGYTF. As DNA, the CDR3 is TGTGCCTGGAGTGAAGGGGGTTCGGGTGGCTACACCTTC. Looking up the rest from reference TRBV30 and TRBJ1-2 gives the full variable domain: SQTIHQWPATLVQPVGSPLSLECTVEGTSNPNLYWYRQAAGRGLQLLFYSVGIGQISSEVPQNLSASRPQDRQFILSSKKLLLSDSGFYLCAWSEGGSGGYTFGSGTRLTVV.